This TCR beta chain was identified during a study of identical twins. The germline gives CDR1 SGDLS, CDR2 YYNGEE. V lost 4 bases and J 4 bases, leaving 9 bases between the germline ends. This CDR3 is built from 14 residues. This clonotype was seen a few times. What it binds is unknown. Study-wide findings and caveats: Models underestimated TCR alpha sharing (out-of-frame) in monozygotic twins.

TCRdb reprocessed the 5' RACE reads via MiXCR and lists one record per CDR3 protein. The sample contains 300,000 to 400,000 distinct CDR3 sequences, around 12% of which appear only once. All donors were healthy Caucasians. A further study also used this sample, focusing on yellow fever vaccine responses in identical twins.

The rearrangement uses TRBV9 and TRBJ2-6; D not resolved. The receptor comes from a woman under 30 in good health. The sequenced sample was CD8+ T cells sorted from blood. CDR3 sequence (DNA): TGTGCCAGCAGCAACACCGTAGGGGCCAACGTCCTGACTTTC. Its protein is CASSNTVGANVLTF.